The present TCR beta chain was sequenced within a study of blood T cell repertoires in COVID-19 (dated by TCRdb to about 2020). With respect to the entire study: Collaborator samples came from the United States, Italy and Spain and covered acute and convalescent phases of COVID-19. The material from the prospective study consisted of cDNA or gDNA derived from T cells, B-cell-depleted T cells, or PBMCs. The dataset comprised deeply sampled blood TCRbeta repertoires from subjects exposed to, actively infected with, or recovered from COVID-19. A freely available public database, intended as a resource for researchers studying the immune response to SARS-CoV-2, is where the repertoires were released. Samples were obtained from the ongoing ImmuneRACE study (first 160 participants) and from some 1,200 subjects provided by 6 global collaborators. Sample metadata almost always included a de-identified subject ID, COVID-19 status, age in years and sex. Where available, HLA class I and class II types were taken from metadata supplied by the sample provider and were not determined by assay-based typing. The investigation overall reported the following: The quantity of clinical and demographic metadata differed by source and by participant and was supplied without curation.

The immunoSEQ Assay, a bias-controlled multiplex PCR, was used to amplify TCRbeta CDR3 regions from genomic DNA. Concerning the study's data processing: The number of nucleated cells in each sample was estimated from the amplification of reference gene primers within the assay. To quantify the absolute abundance of each unique TCRbeta CDR3 rearrangement, sequence reads were collapsed and filtered. For each sample, productive Simpson clonality was calculated by taking the square root of Simpson's diversity index across productive rearrangements. TCRdb took this table from immuneACCESS and kept in-frame rearrangements with V and J called. Such tables lack part of the clones; where checked against another copy, unresolved V genes explain under half of the gap, and the rest is unexplained. The DNA was the basis for D and trimming; V, J and clone size are from that table. The sample has over 75,000 clones on record, 90% of them singletons. About 1.5% of the sample lies in the top ten.

Worth noting for this clone: It has no known antigen specificity. No per-base quality is available; no much larger clone lies one base away.

The germline V gene sets CDR1 to SGHTA and CDR2 to FQGNSA. The CDR3, cysteine through phenylalanine, is 17 amino acids long. Only CDR3 DNA remains: 51 bases, in frame from the first base. V is trimmed back by 5 bases and J by 0 bases, and the junction contains 6 bases that no gene match accounts for. The collaborating institutions used their own protocols to collect whole blood in K2EDTA tubes. Collaborator samples were shipped for TCRbeta analysis as frozen whole blood, isolated PBMCs, or DNA extracted from either sample type. Recombination joined TRBV7-2 with TRBJ2-1; 11 central bases correspond to TRBD2. The TCR comes from a human donor with active COVID-19. The donor label of this sample is uncertain. The sample consisted of peripheral blood. Here the CDR3 is given as CASSHRLAGYSYNEQFF. The DNA sequence is as follows: TGTGCCAGCAGCCATCGACTAGCGGGGTACTCCTACAATGAGCAGTTCTTC.